This T cell receptor (beta chain) derives from a study of identical twins. Overall study results and limits: Sequences that were beta out-of-frame showed weaker excess twin sharing. Model-predicted out-of-frame TCR alpha sharing fell below observed values in monozygotic twins.

From germline, CDR1 is SQVTM and CDR2 ANQGSEA. This CDR3 contains 14 residues. Trimming shortened V by 0 bases and J by 7 bases, and 12 bases separated the two germline ends. Template switching added a universal primer site; cDNA carried unique molecular identifiers. TCRdb passed the 5' RACE reads through MiXCR, listing each CDR3 protein once. Here the sample spans about 520,000 distinct CDR3 sequences, under 25% being singletons. This clonotype came up a few times. What it recognizes is unknown. These data are also associated with another study on T cells expressing NK-cell markers.

The V gene is TRBV29-1, the J gene TRBJ2-2; either TRBD1 or TRBD2 may fit D (5 bases each). The receptor was derived from a woman aged 18-29 years in good health. The sequenced material came from CD4+ T cells sorted from blood. The CDR3 DNA sequence: TGCAGCGTTGAAGATCGAGGGGCTGGCGGGGAGCTGTTTTTT. Amino acids: CSVEDRGAGGELFF.